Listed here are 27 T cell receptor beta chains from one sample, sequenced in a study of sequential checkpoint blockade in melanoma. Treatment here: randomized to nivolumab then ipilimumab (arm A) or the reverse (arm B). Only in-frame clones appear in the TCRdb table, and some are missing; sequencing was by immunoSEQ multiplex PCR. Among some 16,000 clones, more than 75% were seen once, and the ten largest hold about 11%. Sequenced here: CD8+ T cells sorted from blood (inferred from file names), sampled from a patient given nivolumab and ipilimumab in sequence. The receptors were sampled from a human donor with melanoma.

CDR3 coding DNA: TGTGCCAGCAGTTTAGAGGGGGCGATTGGCACTGAAGCTTTCTTT. Protein: CASSLEGAIGTEAFF. V gene TRBV28 combines with J gene TRBJ1-1, with 7 bases that match TRBD1. This CDR3 region has 15 residues. V shed 2 bases, J shed 4 bases, and the junction held 7 bases outside the gene matches. Germline V gives CDR1 MDHEN, CDR2 SYDVKM.

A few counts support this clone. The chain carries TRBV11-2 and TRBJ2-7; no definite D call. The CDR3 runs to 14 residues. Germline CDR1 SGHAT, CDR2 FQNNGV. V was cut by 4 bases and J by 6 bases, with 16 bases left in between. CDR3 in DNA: TGTGCCAGCAGCTCGTTAAGTGTTAGCTCCGAGCAGTACTTC. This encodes CASSSLSVSSEQYF. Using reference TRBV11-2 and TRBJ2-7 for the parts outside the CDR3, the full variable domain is EAGVAQSPRYKIIEKRQSVAFWCNPISGHATLYWYQQILGQGPKLLIQFQNNGVVDDSQLPKDRFSAERLKGVDSTLKIQPAKLEDSAVYLCASSSLSVSSEQYFGPGTRLTVT.

CDR3 bases: TGTGCCAGCAGCAATTTACAGAGCTCCTATAATTCACCCCTCCACTTT. Amino acids: CASSNLQSSYNSPLHF. The chain employs TRBV21-1 and TRBJ1-6; TRBD1, the D gene given by the table, was not confirmed from the DNA. TRBV21-1 constitutes a pseudogene. The CDR3 runs to 16 residues.

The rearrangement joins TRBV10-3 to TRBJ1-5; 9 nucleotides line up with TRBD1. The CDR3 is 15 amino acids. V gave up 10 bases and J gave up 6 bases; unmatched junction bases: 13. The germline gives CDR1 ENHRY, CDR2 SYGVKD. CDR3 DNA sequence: TGTGCCAGCCGGGGACAGGGTTCGGGAGCTCAGCCCCAGCATTTT. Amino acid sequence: CASRGQGSGAQPQHF.

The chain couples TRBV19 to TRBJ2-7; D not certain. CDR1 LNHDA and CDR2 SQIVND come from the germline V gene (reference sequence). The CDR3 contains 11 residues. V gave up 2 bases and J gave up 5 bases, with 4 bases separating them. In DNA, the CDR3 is TGTGCCAGTAGTATAACGGACGAGCAGTACTTC. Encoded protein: CASSITDEQYF.

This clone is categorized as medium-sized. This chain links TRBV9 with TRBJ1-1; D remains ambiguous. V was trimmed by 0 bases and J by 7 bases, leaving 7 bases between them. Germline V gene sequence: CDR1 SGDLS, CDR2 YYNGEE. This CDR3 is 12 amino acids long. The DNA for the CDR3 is TGTGCCAGCAGCGTAGACGGTGATGAAGCTTTCTTT. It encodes CASSVDGDEAFF.

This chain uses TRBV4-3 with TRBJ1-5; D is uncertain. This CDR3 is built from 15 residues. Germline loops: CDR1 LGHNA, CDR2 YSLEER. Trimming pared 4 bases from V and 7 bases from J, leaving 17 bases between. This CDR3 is CASSPHRSSSQPQHF. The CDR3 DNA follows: TGCGCCAGCAGCCCCCATCGGTCTTCCTCCCAGCCCCAGCATTTT.

The CDR3 region is CASSKWEGQPQHF. CDR3 in DNA: TGTGCCAGTAGTAAATGGGAGGGTCAGCCCCAGCATTTT. This chain connects TRBV19 to TRBJ1-5, with D uncertain. The length of the CDR3 is 13 residues. With 4 bases removed from V and 6 bases from J, the gap between germline ends came to 10 bases. Germline values: CDR1 LNHDA, CDR2 SQIVND (reference sequence).

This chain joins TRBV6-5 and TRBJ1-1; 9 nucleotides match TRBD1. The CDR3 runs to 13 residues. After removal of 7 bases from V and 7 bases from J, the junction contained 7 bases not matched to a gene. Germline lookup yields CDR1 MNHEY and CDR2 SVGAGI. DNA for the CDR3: TGTGCCAGCAAGGACAGGGGTCCTTTTGAAGCTTTCTTT. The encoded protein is CASKDRGPFEAFF.

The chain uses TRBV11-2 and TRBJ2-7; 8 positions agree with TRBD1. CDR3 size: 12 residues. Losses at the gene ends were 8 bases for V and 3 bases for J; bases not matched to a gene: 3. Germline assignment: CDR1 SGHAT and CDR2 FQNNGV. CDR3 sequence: CASGDRGYEQYF. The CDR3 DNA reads TGTGCCAGCGGAGACAGGGGCTACGAGCAGTACTTC.

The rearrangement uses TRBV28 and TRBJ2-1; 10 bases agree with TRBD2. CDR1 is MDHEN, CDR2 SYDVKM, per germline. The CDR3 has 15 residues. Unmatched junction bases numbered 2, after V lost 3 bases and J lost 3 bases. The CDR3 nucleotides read TGTGCCAGCAGTTTGGGACTAGCGAACTACAATGAGCAGTTCTTC. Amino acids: CASSLGLANYNEQFF. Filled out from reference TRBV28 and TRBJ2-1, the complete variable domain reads DVKVTQSSRYLVKRTGEKVFLECVQDMDHENMFWYRQDPGLGLRLIYFSYDVKMKEKGDIPEGYSVSREKKERFSLILESASTNQTSMYLCASSLGLANYNEQFFGPGTRLTVL.

This CDR3 reads CASSFGTGFDNEQFF. The CDR3 coding sequence is TGTGCCAGCAGTTTCGGGACAGGGTTCGACAATGAGCAGTTCTTC. The rearrangement joins TRBV27 to TRBJ2-1; 9 bases fit TRBD1. This CDR3 has 15 amino acids. Germline-derived CDR1 and CDR2 are MNHEY and SMNVEV (reference sequence). V trimming: 3 bases; J trimming: 5 bases; junction bases outside the gene matches: 5.

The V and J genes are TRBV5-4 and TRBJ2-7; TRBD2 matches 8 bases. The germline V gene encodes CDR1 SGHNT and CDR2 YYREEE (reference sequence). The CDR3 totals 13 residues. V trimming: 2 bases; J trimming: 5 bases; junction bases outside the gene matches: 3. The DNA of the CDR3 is TGTGCCAGCAGCTTCGGCGGGGGGAACGAGCAGTACTTC. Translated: CASSFGGGNEQYF. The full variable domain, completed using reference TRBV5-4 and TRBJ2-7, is ETGVTQSPTHLIKTRGQQVTLRCSSQSGHNTVSWYQQALGQGPQFIFQYYREEENGRGNFPPRFSGLQFPNYSSELNVNALELDDSALYLCASSFGGGNEQYFGPGTRLTVT.

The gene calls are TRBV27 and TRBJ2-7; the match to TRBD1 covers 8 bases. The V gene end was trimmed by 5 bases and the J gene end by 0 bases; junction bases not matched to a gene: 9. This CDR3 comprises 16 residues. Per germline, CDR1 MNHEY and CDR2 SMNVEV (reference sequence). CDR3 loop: CASSHLTGANSYEQYF. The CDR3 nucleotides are TGTGCCAGCAGTCACCTGACAGGGGCCAACTCCTACGAGCAGTACTTC.

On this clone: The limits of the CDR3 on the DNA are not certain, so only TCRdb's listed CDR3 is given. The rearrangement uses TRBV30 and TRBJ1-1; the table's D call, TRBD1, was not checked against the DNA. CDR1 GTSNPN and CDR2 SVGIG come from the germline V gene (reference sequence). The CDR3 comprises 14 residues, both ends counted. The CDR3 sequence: CAWAPGTGFSTSFF.

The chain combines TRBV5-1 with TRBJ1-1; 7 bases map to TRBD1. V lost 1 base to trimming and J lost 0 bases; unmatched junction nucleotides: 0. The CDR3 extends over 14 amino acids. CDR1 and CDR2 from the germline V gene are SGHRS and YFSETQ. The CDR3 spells CASSLTGVNTEAFF. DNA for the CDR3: TGCGCCAGCAGCTTGACAGGGGTGAACACTGAAGCTTTCTTT.

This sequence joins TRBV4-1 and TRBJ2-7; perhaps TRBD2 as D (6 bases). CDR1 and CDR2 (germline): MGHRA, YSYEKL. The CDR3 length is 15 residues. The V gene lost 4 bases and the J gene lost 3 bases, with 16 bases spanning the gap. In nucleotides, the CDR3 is TGCGCCAGCAGCCCCCTGGAGGGCTCCTACTACGAGCAGTACTTC. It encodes CASSPLEGSYYEQYF.

The CDR3 DNA is TGTGCCAGCAGATATGGACAGGGTTTGGCTGAAGCTTTCTTT. Translating gives CASRYGQGLAEAFF. The gene calls are TRBV6-5 and TRBJ1-1, with TRBD1 identical over 8 bases. The germline gives CDR1 MNHEY, CDR2 SVGAGI. The ends lost 6 bases at V and 6 bases at J; junction bases unmatched: 9. This CDR3 region has 14 residues.

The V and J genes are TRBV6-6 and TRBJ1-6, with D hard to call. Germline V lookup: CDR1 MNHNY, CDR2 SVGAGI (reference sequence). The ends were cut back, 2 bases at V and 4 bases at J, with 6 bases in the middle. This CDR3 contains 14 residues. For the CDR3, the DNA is TGTGCCAGCAGTTACGCAGAATATAATTCACCCCTCCACTTT. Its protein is CASSYAEYNSPLHF.

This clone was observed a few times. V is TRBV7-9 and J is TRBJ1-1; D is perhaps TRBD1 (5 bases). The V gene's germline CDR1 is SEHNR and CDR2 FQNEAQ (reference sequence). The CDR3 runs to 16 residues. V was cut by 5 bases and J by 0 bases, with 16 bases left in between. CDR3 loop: CASSPPGLALNTEAFF. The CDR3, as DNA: TGTGCCAGCAGCCCACCGGGACTAGCATTGAACACTGAAGCTTTCTTT.

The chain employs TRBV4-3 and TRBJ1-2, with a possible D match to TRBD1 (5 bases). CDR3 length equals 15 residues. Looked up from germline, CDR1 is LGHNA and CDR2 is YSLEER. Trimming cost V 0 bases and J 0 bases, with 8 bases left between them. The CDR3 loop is CASSQDRGTNYGYTF. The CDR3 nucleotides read TGCGCCAGCAGCCAAGATCGGGGGACTAACTATGGCTACACCTTC.

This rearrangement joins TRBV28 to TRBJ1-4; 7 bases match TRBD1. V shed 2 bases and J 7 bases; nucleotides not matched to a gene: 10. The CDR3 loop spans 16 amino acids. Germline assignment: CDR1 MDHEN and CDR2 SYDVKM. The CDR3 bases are TGTGCCAGCAGTTTAGACACGACAGGGCGGGGTGAAAAACTGTTTTTT. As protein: CASSLDTTGRGEKLFF.

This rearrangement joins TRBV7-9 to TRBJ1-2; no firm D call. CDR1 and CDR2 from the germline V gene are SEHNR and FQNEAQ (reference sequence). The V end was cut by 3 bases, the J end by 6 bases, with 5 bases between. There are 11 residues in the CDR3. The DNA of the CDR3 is TGTGCCAGCAGCTTGGTAGATGGCTACACCTTC. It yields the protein CASSLVDGYTF.

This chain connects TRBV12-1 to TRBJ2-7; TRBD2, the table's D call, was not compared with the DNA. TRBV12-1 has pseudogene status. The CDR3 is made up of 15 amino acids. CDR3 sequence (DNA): TGTGCCAGCAGCTTAAAGCGGACGGGGTCCTACGAGCAGTACTTC. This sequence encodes CASSLKRTGSYEQYF.

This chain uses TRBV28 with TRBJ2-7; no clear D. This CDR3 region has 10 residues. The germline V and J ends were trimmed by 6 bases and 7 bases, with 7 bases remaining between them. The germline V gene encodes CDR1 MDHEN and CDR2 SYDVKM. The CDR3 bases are TGTGCCAGCAGCTCCCTGGAGCAGTACTTC. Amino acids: CASSSLEQYF.

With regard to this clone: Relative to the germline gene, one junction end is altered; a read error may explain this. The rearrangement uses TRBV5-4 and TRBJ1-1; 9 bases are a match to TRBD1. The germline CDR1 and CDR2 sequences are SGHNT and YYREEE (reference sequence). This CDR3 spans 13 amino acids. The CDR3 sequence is CASSLGDRVEAFF. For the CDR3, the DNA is TGTGCCAGCAGTTTGGGGGACAGGGTAGAAGCTTTCTTT.

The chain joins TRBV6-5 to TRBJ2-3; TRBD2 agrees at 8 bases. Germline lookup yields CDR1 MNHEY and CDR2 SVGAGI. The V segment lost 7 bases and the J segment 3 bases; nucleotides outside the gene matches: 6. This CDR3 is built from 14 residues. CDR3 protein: CASNTGGRTDTQYF. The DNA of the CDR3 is TGTGCCAGCAACACGGGGGGGCGAACAGATACGCAGTATTTT.